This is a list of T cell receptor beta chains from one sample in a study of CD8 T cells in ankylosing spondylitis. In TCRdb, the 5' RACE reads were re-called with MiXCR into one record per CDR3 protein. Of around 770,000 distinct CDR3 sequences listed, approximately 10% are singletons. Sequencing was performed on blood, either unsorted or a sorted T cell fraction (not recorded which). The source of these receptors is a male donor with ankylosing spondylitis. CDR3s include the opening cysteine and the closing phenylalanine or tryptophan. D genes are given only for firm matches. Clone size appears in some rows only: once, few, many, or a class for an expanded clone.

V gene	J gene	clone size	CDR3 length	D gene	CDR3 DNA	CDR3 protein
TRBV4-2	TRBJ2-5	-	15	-	TGTGCCAGCAGCCAAGCGGGACAAGGAAGGGAGACCCAGTACTTC	CASSQAGQGRETQYF
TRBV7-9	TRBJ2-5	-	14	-	TGTGCCAGCAGCCTACCACAGGATCAAGAGACCCAGTACTTC	CASSLPQDQETQYF
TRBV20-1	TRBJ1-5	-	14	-	TGCAGTGCTAACGTGGCAGGGGAGGATCAGCCCCAGCATTTT	CSANVAGEDQPQHF
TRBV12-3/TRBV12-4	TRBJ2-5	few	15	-	TGTGCCAGCAGTTTACGGCAGGGGTCCCAAGAGACCCAGTACTTC	CASSLRQGSQETQYF
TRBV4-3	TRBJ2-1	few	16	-	TGCGCCAGCAGCCAAGGAGGGGGGAATCGGGGCAATGAGCAGTTCTTC	CASSQGGGNRGNEQFF
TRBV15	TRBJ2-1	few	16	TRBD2	TGTGCCACCAGCAGAGGGGCGGGAGCCCCATACAATGAGCAGTTCTTC	CATSRGAGAPYNEQFF
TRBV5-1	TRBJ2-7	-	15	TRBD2	TGCGCCAGCAGGCGAGGGACTAGCGCTTCCTACGAGCAGTACTTC	CASRRGTSASYEQYF
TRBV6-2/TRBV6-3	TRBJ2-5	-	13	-	TGTGCCAGCACCCGACACCCGCAAGAGACCCAGTACTTC	CASTRHPQETQYF
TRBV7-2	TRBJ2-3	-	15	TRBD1	TGTGCCAGCAGCCGTCGGACAGGCAGGACAGATACGCAGTATTTT	CASSRRTGRTDTQYF
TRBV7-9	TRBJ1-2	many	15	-	TGTGCCAGCAGCTTAGGGGGGCCCGGAAACTATGGCTACACCTTC	CASSLGGPGNYGYTF
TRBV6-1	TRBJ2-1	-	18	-	TGTGCCAGCAGCAACCCCAGGGCTATCCGTGGCCCCTACAATGAGCAGTTCTTC	CASSNPRAIRGPYNEQFF
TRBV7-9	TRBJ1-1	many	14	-	TGTGCCAGCAGTTATCGACGGGGCAACACTGAAGCTTTCTTT	CASSYRRGNTEAFF
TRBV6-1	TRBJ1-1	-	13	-	TGTGCCAGCAGGAATTCACGGAACACTGAAGCTTTCTTT	CASRNSRNTEAFF